This T cell receptor (beta chain) was sequenced for a study of T cell responses to AZD1222 COVID-19 vaccine. Libraries were prepared by immunoSEQ multiplex PCR; TCRdb keeps only in-frame clonotypes and omits some of them. The sample has nearly 95,000 clones, 85% to 90% seen once. Findings and limits, study-wide: Spike-specific TCR breadth and depth rose after two AZD1222 doses. Mapped onto spike, vaccine-associated CD4 TCRs spanned it and were dominant at 160-218 and 743-854. Donors skewed white British and female; clonal diversity was possibly underestimated.

Of note for this clone: Its antigen is not identified.

Germline lookup yields CDR1 GTSNPN and CDR2 SVGIG (reference sequence). This CDR3 has 12 amino acids. Trimming removed 3 bases from V and 9 bases from J, with 12 bases in between. The sequence came from an adult who received the AZD1222 COVID-19 vaccine. The material sequenced was peripheral blood, taken 28 days after the second AZD1222 dose. The genes are TRBV30 and TRBJ1-5; D is unclear. This CDR3 reads CAWSLPPGPQHF. The DNA for the CDR3 is TGTGCCTGGAGCCTACCCCCCGGGCCCCAGCATTTT.